A single T cell receptor (beta chain) is shown here with its context. Its antigen is unknown. Profiled with immunoSEQ multiplex PCR; TCRdb holds only in-frame clones, not every one. Of approximately 78,000 clones in the sample, about 80% were seen once. Using viral peptide pools, the ViraFEST assay grew out antigen-specific CD4+ T cells prior to sequencing. At the end of more than 8 days of culture, CD4+ T cells were isolated. Subjects were given two BNT162b2 or mRNA-1273 vaccine doses. The source of the sample is a study of vaccination effects on CD4 cells after COVID-19. V lost 5 bases to trimming and J lost 6 bases, with 14 bases between them. In germline, CDR1 is SEHNR, CDR2 FQNEAQ (reference sequence). The CDR3 totals 14 residues.

Sequencing used CD4+ T cells from PBMCs cultured with HCoV-229E spike peptides, obtained after COVID-19 vaccination. This TCR came from a human donor who received a COVID-19 vaccine. This chain connects TRBV7-9 to TRBJ1-5, with TRBD1 as a possible D gene (6 bases). The DNA of the CDR3 is TGTGCCAGCAGCCCAAAGGGGGGCACTCAGCCCCAGCATTTT. Its protein is CASSPKGGTQPQHF. The full variable domain, in which reference TRBV7-9 and TRBJ1-5 provide the parts outside the CDR3, is DTGVSQNPRHKITKRGQNVTFRCDPISEHNRLYWYRQTLGQGPEFLTYFQNEAQLEKSRLLSDRFSAERPKGSFSTLEIQRTEQGDSAMYLCASSPKGGTQPQHFGDGTRLSIL.